What follows are 19 T cell receptor beta chains derived from one specimen sequenced in a study of cytomegalovirus exposure and HLA in healthy donors. A multiplex PCR was run with 60 Vbeta primers and 13 Jbeta primers. This table comes from immunoSEQ multiplex PCR, and its TCRdb copy is limited to in-frame clones, with some not included. The table shows some 120,000 clones, with about 80% occurring only once. Source material: PBMCs. Receptors originate from a human donor in good health.

The chain links TRBV5-4 to TRBJ1-2; D gene unclear. Trimming cost V 7 bases and J 6 bases, with 13 bases left between them. The CDR3 loop spans 12 amino acids. Germline-derived CDR1 and CDR2 are SGHNT and YYREEE (reference sequence). The CDR3 protein is CASLSARDGYTF. CDR3 nucleotide sequence: TGTGCCAGCCTGTCTGCGAGAGATGGCTACACCTTC.

The rearrangement joins TRBV9 to TRBJ2-7; 7 nucleotides agree with TRBD1. Germline V gives CDR1 SGDLS, CDR2 YYNGEE. The CDR3 is 15 amino acids. V lost 2 bases and J lost 2; bases outside the gene matches: 7. The CDR3 region is CASSVAGTATYEQYF. CDR3 bases: TGTGCCAGCAGCGTGGCCGGGACAGCGACCTACGAGCAGTACTTC.

The rearrangement uses TRBV6-1 and TRBJ1-1; TRBD1 matches at 7 bases. J gave up 6 bases and V 9 bases, and 7 bases lay outside the gene matches. The CDR3 extends over 12 amino acids. Germline values: CDR1 MNHNS, CDR2 SASEGT. CDR3: CASRQGVSEAFF. As DNA, the CDR3 is TGTGCCAGTAGACAGGGAGTTTCTGAAGCTTTCTTT.

The chain couples TRBV19 to TRBJ1-1; TRBD1 aligns across 7 bases. Germline V CDR1 and CDR2: LNHDA, SQIVND (reference sequence). The V and J ends lost 1 base and 8 bases, in that order; junction bases with no gene match: 4. The CDR3 sequence is 13 residues long. In nucleotides, the CDR3 is TGTGCCAGTAGTATAGGAGGGGGCGGCGAAGCTTTCTTT. Translating it yields CASSIGGGGEAFF.

Only one count was recorded for this clone. The chain couples TRBV9 to TRBJ2-5, with 13 bases matching TRBD2. The last part of the DNA fits TRBJ2-7 better; the J call may be wrong. In germline, CDR1 is SGDLS, CDR2 YYNGEE. The CDR3 loop spans 16 amino acids. CDR3 coding DNA: TGTGCCAGCAGCCCGTCGGGACTAGCGGGGAGCTACGAGCAGTACTTC. Amino acids: CASSPSGLAGSYEQYF.

The rearrangement joins TRBV2 to TRBJ2-4; D may be TRBD1 (6 bases). V lost 6 bases to trimming and J lost 2 bases, with 14 bases between them. Germline V lookup: CDR1 SNHLY, CDR2 FYNNEI. This CDR3 has 15 amino acids. The CDR3 DNA reads as TGTGCCAGCAGCCGTAGGACAGCTACCAAAAACATTCAGTACTTC. As protein: CASSRRTATKNIQYF.

The chain links TRBV5-1 to TRBJ2-7; D perhaps matches TRBD2 (5 bases). The ends were cut back, 4 bases at V and 7 bases at J, with 12 bases in the middle. CDR3 size: 12 residues. CDR1 is SGHRS and CDR2 is YFSETQ in the germline V gene. This chain's CDR3 is CASSTGSEEQYF. The CDR3 DNA is TGCGCCAGCAGCACTGGGAGCGAAGAGCAGTACTTC. Variable domain in full (rest from reference TRBV5-1 and TRBJ2-7): KAGVTQTPRYLIKTRGQQVTLSCSPISGHRSVSWYQQTPGQGLQFLFEYFSETQRNKGNFPGRFSGRQFSNSRSEMNVSTLELGDSALYLCASSTGSEEQYFGPGTRLTVT.

The chain employs TRBV11-2 and TRBJ2-3; D unresolved. Trimming pared 2 bases from V and 6 bases from J, leaving 12 bases between. The length of the CDR3 is 14 residues. Germline lookup yields CDR1 SGHAT and CDR2 FQNNGV. The CDR3 is CASSLSVNSDTQYF. CDR3 nucleotide sequence: TGTGCCAGCAGCTTATCCGTAAATTCCGATACGCAGTATTTT.

Concerning this clone: The same CDR3 also results from other DNA sequences found in this sample. The genes are TRBV15 and TRBJ2-7; 14 bases agree with TRBD2. The junction had 10 bases not matched to a gene; V was cut back by 3 bases and J by 3 bases. Germline CDR1 is LNHNV and CDR2 is YYDKDF (reference sequence). This CDR3 comprises 18 residues. CDR3 sequence (DNA): TGTGCCACCAGCAGGCCGGGACTAGCGGGGGCCGCTGACTACGAGCAGTACTTC. Its translation is CATSRPGLAGAADYEQYF.

The rearrangement joins TRBV18 to TRBJ2-5; 10 nucleotides agree with TRBD1. The V segment lost 6 bases and the J segment 4 bases; nucleotides outside the gene matches: 2. From germline, CDR1 is KGHSH and CDR2 LQKENI. The CDR3 covers 13 residues. CDR3 in amino acids: CASSGQGGETQYF. The CDR3 nucleotides are TGTGCCAGCTCCGGACAGGGGGGAGAGACCCAGTACTTC.

The gene calls are TRBV5-1 and TRBJ1-2; 9 nucleotides align to TRBD1. V lost 4 bases to trimming and J lost 6 bases; unmatched junction nucleotides: 16. The CDR3 runs 17 residues. The germline CDR1 and CDR2 sequences are SGHRS and YFSETQ. The CDR3 loop is CASSLAVTGGLPNGYTF. As DNA, the CDR3 is TGCGCCAGCAGCCTGGCAGTAACAGGGGGCTTACCTAATGGCTACACCTTC.

The chain has TRBV9 and TRBJ2-7; 8 bases are shared with TRBD2. CDR3 length equals 14 residues. The germline CDR1 and CDR2 sequences are SGDLS and YYNGEE. V shed 0 bases, J shed 7 bases, and the junction held 6 bases outside the gene matches. The CDR3 reads CASSVVGTSKEQYF. DNA for the CDR3: TGTGCCAGCAGCGTAGTCGGGACTAGTAAAGAGCAGTACTTC.

The chain carries TRBV10-3 and TRBJ2-7; D possibly corresponds to TRBD1 (5 bases). The CDR3 totals 16 residues. Germline V lookup: CDR1 ENHRY, CDR2 SYGVKD. V lost 0 bases and J 1 base, leaving 13 bases between the germline ends. CDR3 sequence reads: CAISESGRVPSYEQYF. The CDR3 nucleotides are TGTGCCATCAGTGAGTCGGGCAGGGTTCCTTCCTACGAGCAGTACTTC.

To note about this clone: Different DNA sequences within this sample yield the same CDR3. V gene TRBV15 combines with J gene TRBJ1-1; the match to TRBD1 covers 7 bases. Trimming took 3 bases from V and 1 from J; bases not matched to a gene: 2. The CDR3 is 14 residues long. CDR1 is LNHNV and CDR2 is YYDKDF in the germline V gene (reference sequence). The CDR3 nucleotides are TGTGCCACCAGCAGGGACAGGACGAACACTGAAGCTTTCTTT. It is translated as CATSRDRTNTEAFF. Using reference TRBV15 and TRBJ1-1 for the parts outside the CDR3, the full variable domain is DAMVIQNPRYQVTQFGKPVTLSCSQTLNHNVMYWYQQKSSQAPKLLFHYYDKDFNNEADTPDNFQSRRPNTSFCFLDIRSPGLGDTAMYLCATSRDRTNTEAFFGQGTRLTVV.

The V call is TRBV19, the J call TRBJ2-5; TRBD1 is a possible D gene (6 bases). This CDR3 spans 14 amino acids. The germline gives CDR1 LNHDA, CDR2 SQIVND (reference sequence). V lost 2 bases and J lost 2, with 9 bases in between. The CDR3 DNA sequence: TGTGCCAGTAGTATACAGACAGGACAAGAGACCCAGTACTTC. Protein sequence: CASSIQTGQETQYF.

The chain links TRBV7-9 to TRBJ1-1, with unresolved D. The CDR3 runs 13 residues. V lost 4 bases, J lost 4 bases, and 10 bases lay in between. Germline V gives CDR1 SEHNR, CDR2 FQNEAQ (reference sequence). The CDR3 here is CASSYWPGTEAFF. The CDR3 coding sequence is TGTGCCAGCAGCTACTGGCCGGGCACTGAAGCTTTCTTT.

CDR3 in amino acids: CASSLGRTREQYF. Here the CDR3 DNA reads TGTGCCAGCAGCCTTGGTAGGACTAGGGAGCAGTACTTC. The V and J genes are TRBV5-5 and TRBJ2-7; 7 nucleotides align to TRBD2. The V and J ends lost 4 bases and 7 bases, in that order; junction bases with no gene match: 8. The CDR3 runs 13 residues. Germline CDR1 reads SGHKS; CDR2 reads YYEKEE (reference sequence).

The gene calls are TRBV9 and TRBJ2-3; 9 bases are shared with TRBD2. The CDR3 covers 18 residues. Per the germline V gene, CDR1 is SGDLS and CDR2 is YYNGEE. V gave up 0 bases and J gave up 8 bases; unmatched junction bases: 16. In DNA, the CDR3 is TGTGCCAGCAGCGTAGGAGGCGGGGGGGCCTTAAGGTCGGGTACGCAGTATTTT. As protein: CASSVGGGGALRSGTQYF.

The chain is built from TRBV7-8 and TRBJ2-7, with 9 bases lining up with TRBD1. V was clipped by 1 base and J by 6 bases; unmatched bases: 7. This CDR3 is 15 amino acids long. In germline, CDR1 is SGHVS, CDR2 FQNEAQ. CDR3 sequence reads: CASSLGGQGAAEQYF. CDR3 in DNA: TGTGCCAGCAGCTTAGGGGGACAGGGCGCCGCCGAGCAGTACTTC.